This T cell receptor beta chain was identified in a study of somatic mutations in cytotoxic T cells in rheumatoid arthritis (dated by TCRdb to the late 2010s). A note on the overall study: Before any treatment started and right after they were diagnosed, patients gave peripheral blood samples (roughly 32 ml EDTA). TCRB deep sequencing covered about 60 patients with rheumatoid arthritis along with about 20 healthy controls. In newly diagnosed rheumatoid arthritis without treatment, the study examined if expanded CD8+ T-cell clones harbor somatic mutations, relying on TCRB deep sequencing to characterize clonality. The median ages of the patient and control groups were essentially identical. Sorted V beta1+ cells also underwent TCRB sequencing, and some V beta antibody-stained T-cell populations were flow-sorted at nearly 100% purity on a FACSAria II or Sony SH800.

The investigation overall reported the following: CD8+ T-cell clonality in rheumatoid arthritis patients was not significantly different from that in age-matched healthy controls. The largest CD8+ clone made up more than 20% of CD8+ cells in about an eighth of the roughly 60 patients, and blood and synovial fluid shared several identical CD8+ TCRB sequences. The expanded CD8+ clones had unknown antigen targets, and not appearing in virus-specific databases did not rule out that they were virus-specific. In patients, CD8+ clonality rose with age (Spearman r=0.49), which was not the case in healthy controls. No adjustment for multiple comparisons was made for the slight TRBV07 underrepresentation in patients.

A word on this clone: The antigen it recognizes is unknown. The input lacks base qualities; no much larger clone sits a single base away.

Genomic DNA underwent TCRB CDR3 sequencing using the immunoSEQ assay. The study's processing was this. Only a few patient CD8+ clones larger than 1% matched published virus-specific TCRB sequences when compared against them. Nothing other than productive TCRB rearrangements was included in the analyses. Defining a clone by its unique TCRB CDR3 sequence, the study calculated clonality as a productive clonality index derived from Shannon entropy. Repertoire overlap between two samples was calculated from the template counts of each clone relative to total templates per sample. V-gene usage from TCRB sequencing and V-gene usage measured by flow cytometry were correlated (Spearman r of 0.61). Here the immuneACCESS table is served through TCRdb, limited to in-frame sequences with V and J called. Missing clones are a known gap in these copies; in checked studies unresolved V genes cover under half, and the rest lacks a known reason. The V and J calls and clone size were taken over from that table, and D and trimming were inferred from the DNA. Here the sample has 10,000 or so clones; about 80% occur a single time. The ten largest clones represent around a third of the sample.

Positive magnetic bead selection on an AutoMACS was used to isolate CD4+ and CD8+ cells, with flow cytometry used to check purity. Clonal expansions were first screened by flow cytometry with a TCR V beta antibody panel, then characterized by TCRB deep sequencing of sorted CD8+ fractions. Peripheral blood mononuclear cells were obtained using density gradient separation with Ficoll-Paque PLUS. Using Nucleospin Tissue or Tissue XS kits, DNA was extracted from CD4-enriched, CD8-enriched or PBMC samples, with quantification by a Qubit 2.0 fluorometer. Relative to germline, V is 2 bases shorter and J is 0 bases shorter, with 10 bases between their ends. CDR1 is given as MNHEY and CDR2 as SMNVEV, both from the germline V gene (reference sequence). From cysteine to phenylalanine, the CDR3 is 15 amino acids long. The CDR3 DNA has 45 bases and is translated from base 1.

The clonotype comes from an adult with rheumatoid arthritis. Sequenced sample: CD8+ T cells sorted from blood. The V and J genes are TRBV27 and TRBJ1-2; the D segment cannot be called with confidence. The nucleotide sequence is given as TGTGCCAGCAGTTTACGGCCGTTTGCTAACTATGGCTACACCTTC. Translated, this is CASSLRPFANYGYTF.